Given below is one TCR beta chain in context. What it binds is not known. This entry comes from a study of CD8+CD57+ T cells in acquired aplastic anemia. General observations from the study: Between patients and controls, CD8+ Simpson's diversity did not vary significantly. Some 27 CD8+ CDR3 sequences were shared between patients and controls.

Patients included in sequencing had previously demonstrated CD8+CD57+ cell expansion by flow cytometry. As a group, the patients uniformly had severe acquired aplastic anemia. At the time of blood sampling, patients had not yet received any therapy. CDR1 is KGHDR and CDR2 is SFDVKD in the germline V gene. V was clipped by 4 bases and J by 3 bases; unmatched bases: 9. The CDR3 totals 16 residues. Profiles of TCR beta VDJ and CDR3 were generated from a genomic DNA template. In TCRdb, the reads were re-called with MiXCR into one record per CDR3 protein. The table includes under 350,000 distinct CDR3 sequences, 56% detected once.

The sequence was collected from a human donor with aplastic anemia. The genes are TRBV24-1 and TRBJ2-5; TRBD1 matches at 8 bases. Sequences were obtained from sorted CD4+, CD8+, or CD8+CD57+ T cells (not recorded which) from PBMCs. The DNA of the CDR3 is TGTGCCACCAGTGACCCGGACAGGGCACCGGAAGAGACCCAGTACTTC. Amino acid sequence: CATSDPDRAPEETQYF.